This is a list of T cell receptor beta chains from one sample in a study of blood T cell repertoires in COVID-19. The repertoire was sequenced with immunoSEQ multiplex PCR; TCRdb's copy has only in-frame clones and lacks some. The table lists some 460,000 clones, around 87% of them singletons, with about 0.75% in the top ten. Sequencing was performed on PBMCs or T cells enriched from blood (not recorded which). The receptor source for this set is a woman between 18 and 30 years old who had recovered from COVID-19. The CDR3 runs from the conserved cysteine through the conserved F or W. A D gene is named only where the DNA matches it firmly. Clone size is stated in some rows and not others, as once, few, many or a class when expanded.

j_call clone_size d_call v_call cdr3_aa cdr3_nt
TRBJ2-5 . TRBD2 TRBV6-6 CASSSGGIQETQYF TGTGCCAGCAGTTCGGGAGGGATCCAAGAGACCCAGTACTTC
TRBJ2-5 few TRBD2 TRBV7-2 CASSLGLAGGPETQYF TGTGCCAGCAGCTTAGGACTAGCGGGGGGGCCTGAGACCCAGTACTTC
TRBJ2-7 . TRBD1 TRBV18 CASSPGQLREQYF TGTGCCAGCTCACCGGGACAGCTAAGGGAGCAGTACTTC
TRBJ1-3 . . TRBV27 CASSPSVLFSGNTIYF TGTGCCAGCAGCCCCTCCGTCTTGTTCTCTGGAAACACCATATATTTT
TRBJ1-1 . . TRBV10-3 CAISEYRETEAFF TGTGCCATCAGTGAGTATAGGGAGACTGAAGCTTTCTTT
TRBJ2-7 . TRBD1 TRBV7-9 CASSQWDSSRGNEQYF TGTGCCAGCAGCCAGTGGGACAGTTCACGGGGCAACGAGCAGTACTTC
TRBJ2-7 . . TRBV7-8 CASSLSTGPFEQYF TGTGCCAGCAGCTTAAGTACAGGCCCTTTCGAGCAGTACTTC
TRBJ1-2 . TRBD1 TRBV7-8 CASGNRGMGFNYGYTF TGTGCCAGCGGAAACAGGGGGATGGGGTTTAACTATGGCTACACCTTC
TRBJ2-5 once . TRBV19 CASSSPRTAKYQETQYF TGTGCCAGTAGTAGTCCCCGGACAGCTAAGTACCAAGAGACCCAGTACTTC
TRBJ1-1 . TRBD1 TRBV27 CASSPGQDLTEAFF TGTGCCAGCAGTCCGGGACAGGACTTAACTGAAGCTTTCTTT
TRBJ2-5 few TRBD2 TRBV4-1 CASSQLDMGLTRETQYF TGCGCCAGCAGCCAATTAGATATGGGACTAACGAGGGAGACCCAGTACTTC
TRBJ2-5 . TRBD1 TRBV2 CASSRKPGGQETQYF TGTGCCAGCAGCCGCAAACCAGGGGGACAAGAGACCCAGTACTTC
TRBJ2-5 . TRBD1 TRBV13 CASSPRPGGTETQYF TGTGCCAGCAGCCCGAGACCAGGGGGAACGGAGACCCAGTACTTC
TRBJ2-4 . . TRBV3-1/TRBV3-2 CASSQDGRVVEYF TGTGCCAGCAGCCAAGATGGTCGCGTGGTTGAGTACTTC